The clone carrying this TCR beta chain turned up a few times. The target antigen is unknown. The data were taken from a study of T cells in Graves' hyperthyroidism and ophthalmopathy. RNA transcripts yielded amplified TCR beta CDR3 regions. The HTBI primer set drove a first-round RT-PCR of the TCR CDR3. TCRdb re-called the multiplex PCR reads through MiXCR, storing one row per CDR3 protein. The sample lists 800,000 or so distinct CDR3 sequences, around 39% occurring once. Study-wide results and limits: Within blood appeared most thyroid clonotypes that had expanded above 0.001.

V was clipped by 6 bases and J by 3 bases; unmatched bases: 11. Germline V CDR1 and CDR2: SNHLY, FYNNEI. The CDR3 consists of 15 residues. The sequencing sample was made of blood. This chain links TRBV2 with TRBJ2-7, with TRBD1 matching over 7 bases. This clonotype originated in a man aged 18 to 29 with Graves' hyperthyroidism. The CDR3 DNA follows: TGTGCCAGCAGCGCATTACAGGGGCCCTTCTACGAGCAGTACTTC. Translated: CASSALQGPFYEQYF.